A selection of T cell receptor beta chains follows, all from one sample in a study of cytomegalovirus exposure and HLA in healthy donors. Produced via immunoSEQ multiplex PCR; TCRdb's table is partial and in-frame only. This repertoire shows roughly 190,000 clones, about 89% found once; its top ten account for around 1.2%. Sample: PBMCs. The receptors shown here come from a man in his thirties or forties in good health and CMV-seronegative. The CDR3 runs from the conserved cysteine through the conserved F or W. The D gene is left open where the match is weak. Only part of the rows carry a size: once, few, many, or a class if the clone is expanded.

J | D | V | size | CDR3 | DNA
TRBJ2-7 | TRBD1 | TRBV7-2 | . | CASSFGQGAANEQYF | TGTGCCAGCAGCTTTGGACAGGGGGCGGCCAACGAGCAGTACTTC
TRBJ2-5 | . | TRBV12-2 | once | CASRLNRRLRGWPQETQYF | TGTGCAAGTCGCTTAAACCGCCGCCTTAGAGGTTGGCCCCAAGAGACCCAGTACTTC
TRBJ2-1 | TRBD2 | TRBV30 | . | CAWRPSPGLATDEQFF | TGTGCCTGGAGACCTTCCCCGGGACTAGCTACGGATGAGCAGTTCTTC
TRBJ2-7 | TRBD1 | TRBV2 | . | CASNTGTGFYEQYF | TGTGCCAGCAATACCGGGACAGGGTTCTACGAGCAGTACTTC
TRBJ2-7 | . | TRBV28 | . | CASSLRGSGKYYEQYF | TGTGCCAGCAGTTTAAGGGGGTCGGGAAAGTACTACGAGCAGTACTTC
TRBJ2-1 | TRBD2 | TRBV4-2 | . | CASSLTGTSGGYGDEQFF | TGTGCCAGCAGCCTAACTGGGACTAGCGGGGGGTATGGAGATGAGCAGTTCTTC
TRBJ1-1 | TRBD1 | TRBV28 | . | CASSLGTAPEAFF | TGTGCCAGCAGTTTAGGGACAGCCCCTGAAGCTTTCTTT
TRBJ2-5 | . | TRBV4-1 | . | CASSQGFGRRGETQYF | TGCGCCAGCAGCCAAGGGTTCGGGCGTAGGGGGGAGACCCAGTACTTC
TRBJ1-5 | TRBD1 | TRBV29-1 | . | CSVAWTGDRNQPQHF | TGCAGCGTTGCTTGGACAGGGGATCGGAATCAGCCCCAGCATTTT
TRBJ2-7 | TRBD2 | TRBV19 | . | CASSIRTSGRATKQYF | TGTGCCAGTAGTATAAGGACTAGCGGGAGAGCTACGAAGCAGTACTTC
TRBJ2-2 | TRBD2 | TRBV5-1 | . | CASSLGLAAGELFF | TGCGCCAGCAGCTTGGGGCTAGCGGCCGGGGAGCTGTTTTTT
TRBJ1-2 | TRBD1 | TRBV19 | . | CASSPGTVYGYTF | TGTGCCAGTAGTCCCGGGACAGTTTATGGCTACACCTTC
TRBJ2-3 | . | TRBV27 | . | CASSLSRLVGDTQYF | TGTGCCAGCAGTTTATCAAGACTAGTAGGTGATACGCAGTATTTT
TRBJ2-2 | TRBD2 | TRBV4-3 | few | CASSLGGAATGELFF | TGCGCCAGCAGTCTCGGGGGGGCCGCCACCGGGGAGCTGTTTTTT
TRBJ1-2 | . | TRBV5-6 | . | CASSPVQANGYTF | TGTGCCAGCAGCCCCGTTCAGGCGAACGGCTACACCTTC
TRBJ1-1 | . | TRBV27 | . | CASSAGRSTEAFF | TGTGCCAGCAGTGCGGGGAGGAGCACTGAAGCTTTCTTT
TRBJ1-2 | . | TRBV9 | . | CASSALGGDYGYTF | TGTGCCAGCAGCGCACTCGGGGGGGACTATGGCTACACCTTC
TRBJ2-7 | TRBD2 | TRBV7-9 | . | CASSPGSGISYEQYF | TGTGCCAGCAGCCCTGGAAGCGGGATCTCCTACGAGCAGTACTTC
TRBJ2-3 | . | TRBV19 | once | CASRSSRRDTQYF | TGTGCCAGCAGGTCCTCCCGAAGGGATACGCAGTATTTT
TRBJ2-3 | TRBD2 | TRBV27 | once | CASSLFTSGGSRDTQYF | TGTGCCAGCAGTTTATTCACTAGCGGGGGGTCCCGAGATACGCAGTATTTT
TRBJ2-2 | . | TRBV4-2 | . | CASSPNAGQLGGELFF | TGTGCCAGCAGTCCGAATGCGGGACAGTTGGGCGGGGAGCTGTTTTTT
TRBJ2-5 | TRBD1 | TRBV30 | . | CAWGTGTGGWETQYF | TGTGCCTGGGGAACCGGGACAGGGGGCTGGGAGACCCAGTACTTC
TRBJ2-1 | . | TRBV7-9 | . | CARALRPWAYNEQFF | TGTGCCAGAGCACTACGACCCTGGGCCTACAATGAGCAGTTCTTC
TRBJ2-1 | . | TRBV7-2 | once | CASSLDRGGYEQFF | TGTGCCAGCAGCTTAGACAGGGGGGGGTATGAGCAGTTCTTC
TRBJ2-7 | TRBD2 | TRBV4-2 | . | CASSQDLTSVYEQYF | TGTGCCAGCAGCCAAGATTTGACTAGCGTGTACGAGCAGTACTTC
TRBJ1-1 | . | TRBV5-5 | . | CASSLPGNTEAFF | TGTGCCAGCAGCTTGCCGGGTAACACTGAAGCTTTCTTT
TRBJ2-1 | TRBD2 | TRBV14 | few | CASRRSGRASDEQFF | TGTGCCAGCAGACGAAGCGGGAGGGCGTCCGATGAGCAGTTCTTC
TRBJ2-4 | . | TRBV29-1 | . | CSVEWAGMDIQYF | TGCAGCGTTGAGTGGGCCGGGATGGACATTCAGTACTTC
TRBJ1-2 | TRBD1 | TRBV25-1 | . | CASSGDRAFVYGYTF | TGTGCCAGCAGTGGAGACAGGGCTTTCGTCTATGGCTACACCTTC
TRBJ1-2 | . | TRBV21-1 | . | CASSLRVGAGYTF | TGTGCCAGCAGCCTTCGAGTGGGGGCGGGCTACACCTTC
TRBJ1-2 | . | TRBV7-6 | . | CASRGGGLGYTF | TGTGCCAGCAGAGGGGGGGGTCTCGGCTACACCTTC
TRBJ2-1 | . | TRBV6-5 | . | CASSPTSSNEQFF | TGTGCCAGCAGCCCCACTAGCAGCAATGAGCAGTTCTTC
TRBJ1-1 | . | TRBV2 | . | CASSPKQSTEAFF | TGTGCCAGCAGTCCAAAACAGAGCACTGAAGCTTTCTTT
TRBJ2-7 | TRBD2 | TRBV14 | . | CASSVAGGSLEQYF | TGTGCCAGCAGCGTAGCGGGAGGATCTCTCGAGCAGTACTTC
TRBJ2-3 | . | TRBV10-1 | . | CASTARVPWGTDTQYF | TGCGCCAGCACCGCCCGGGTCCCTTGGGGCACAGATACGCAGTATTTT
TRBJ2-7 | . | TRBV11-2 | . | CASSFERLAGEQYF | TGTGCCAGCAGCTTCGAAAGGTTAGCCGGCGAGCAGTACTTC
TRBJ1-2 | TRBD1 | TRBV28 | once | CASSFQDRANYGYTF | TGTGCCAGCAGTTTCCAGGACAGGGCTAACTATGGCTACACCTTC
TRBJ2-7 | TRBD2 | TRBV29-1 | once | CSVSGLVGPYEQYF | TGCAGCGTTTCCGGACTAGTGGGCCCCTACGAGCAGTACTTC
TRBJ1-1 | . | TRBV27 | . | CASSLSRNTEAFF | TGTGCCAGCAGTTTATCCAGGAACACTGAAGCTTTCTTT
TRBJ2-1 | . | TRBV9 | . | CASSSRRALIYNEQFF | TGTGCCAGCAGCTCCCGCCGAGCTCTCATTTACAATGAGCAGTTCTTC
TRBJ1-2 | TRBD1 | TRBV28 | . | CASSYRGEIYGYTF | TGTGCCAGCAGCTACAGGGGCGAGATCTATGGCTACACCTTC
TRBJ1-3 | . | TRBV15 | few | CATSRDQRPSGNTIYF | TGTGCCACCAGCAGAGACCAGAGGCCATCCGGAAACACCATATATTTT
TRBJ2-4 | . | TRBV9 | . | CASSVGVRDIQYF | TGTGCCAGCAGCGTAGGGGTCCGGGACATTCAGTACTTC
TRBJ2-6 | TRBD1 | TRBV5-1 | . | CASSYYTGQGARGANVLTF | TGCGCCAGCAGCTACTATACAGGACAGGGGGCGCGGGGGGCCAACGTCCTGACCTTC
TRBJ2-5 | TRBD2 | TRBV2 | once | CASSVDSGIETQYF | TGTGCCAGCAGTGTTGATAGCGGGATAGAGACCCAGTACTTC
TRBJ1-3 | . | TRBV14 | . | CASSQLSGKRDAGNTIYF | TGTGCCAGCAGCCAATTGTCCGGGAAGAGGGATGCTGGAAACACCATATATTTT
TRBJ1-1 | . | TRBV6-6 | . | CASSYPENTEAFF | TGTGCCAGCAGTTACCCAGAGAACACTGAAGCTTTCTTT
TRBJ2-7 | . | TRBV20-1 | . | CSASGAYEQYF | TGCAGTGCTAGTGGAGCTTACGAGCAGTACTTC
TRBJ2-1 | TRBD2 | TRBV6-4 | . | CASSERAYGGEQFF | TGTGCCAGCAGTGAGAGGGCCTACGGGGGGGAGCAGTTCTTC
TRBJ2-7 | TRBD2 | TRBV4-2 | once | CASSQAGTSGYEQYF | TGTGCCAGCAGCCAAGCAGGGACTAGCGGGTACGAGCAGTACTTC
TRBJ2-1 | TRBD2 | TRBV11-3 | . | CASSLAGGDYNEQFF | TGTGCCAGCAGCTTAGCCGGGGGGGATTACAATGAGCAGTTCTTC
TRBJ2-1 | . | TRBV28 | . | CASSRVFNEQFF | TGTGCCAGCAGTCGGGTATTCAATGAGCAGTTCTTC